A selection of T cell receptor beta chains follows, all from one sample in a study of lymphopenia after photon versus proton radiotherapy. This table comes from immunoSEQ multiplex PCR, and its TCRdb copy is limited to in-frame clones, with some not included. The data show under 20,000 clones, about 93% seen once. The sequencing used peripheral blood, collected from a patient treated with photon-based radiotherapy. The receptors were sampled from a man aged 55 to 69 with pancreatic cancer. CDR3s include the opening cysteine and the closing phenylalanine or tryptophan. D genes are given only for firm matches. The size of a clone is reported for some rows only, either as once, few or many, or as a class for expanded clones.

>-|-|TRBV7-9|13|TRBJ2-3
CASSPNSTDTQYF
TGTGCCAGCAGCCCCAACAGCACAGATACGCAGTATTTT
>-|once|TRBV7-9|12|TRBJ2-7
CASSSRGYEQYF
TGTGCCAGCAGCTCCAGGGGTTACGAGCAGTACTTC
>TRBD2|-|TRBV7-3|14|TRBJ2-1
CASSLGLAGDEQFF
TGTGCCAGCAGCCTGGGACTAGCAGGCGATGAGCAGTTCTTC
>TRBD1|once|TRBV18|16|TRBJ1-1
CASSQNPGQGRGEAFF
TGTGCCAGCTCACAAAATCCTGGACAGGGACGGGGTGAAGCTTTCTTT
>-|-|TRBV11-2|16|TRBJ2-3
CASSLLLGGLTDTQYF
TGTGCCAGCAGCTTACTACTCGGGGGCCTGACAGATACGCAGTATTTT
>-|once|TRBV6-1|15|TRBJ1-1
CASSDLIQGNTEAFF
TGTGCCAGCAGTGACCTCATTCAGGGGAACACTGAAGCTTTCTTT
>TRBD2|-|TRBV5-1|17|TRBJ2-5
CASSSGLAGAERETQYF
TGCGCCAGCAGCTCTGGACTAGCGGGGGCTGAACGAGAGACCCAGTACTTC
>TRBD1|few|TRBV6-6|13|TRBJ1-2
CASSPTGDYGYTF
TGTGCCAGCAGCCCGACAGGGGACTATGGCTACACCTTC
>-|-|TRBV7-2|13|TRBJ2-3
CASSSSIADTQYF
TGTGCCAGCAGCTCTAGCATCGCGGATACGCAGTATTTT
>-|-|TRBV6-5|16|TRBJ2-2
CASSYRAGGTTGELFF
TGTGCCAGCAGTTATCGCGCAGGGGGGACCACCGGGGAGCTGTTTTTT
>-|-|TRBV29-1|13|TRBJ1-2
CSVDSEASYGYTF
TGCAGCGTTGACTCGGAGGCGTCCTATGGCTACACCTTC
>-|once|TRBV11-2|14|TRBJ2-5
CASSVTGAQETQYF
TGTGCCAGCAGCGTGACCGGGGCCCAAGAGACCCAGTACTTC
>TRBD2|-|TRBV11-2|16|TRBJ2-5
CASSFLSGGAAETQYF
TGTGCCAGCAGCTTCCTAAGCGGGGGGGCCGCAGAGACCCAGTACTTC
>TRBD1|-|TRBV9|15|TRBJ2-1
CASSQSTGEIDEQFF
TGTGCCAGCAGCCAATCGACAGGGGAGATCGATGAGCAGTTCTTC